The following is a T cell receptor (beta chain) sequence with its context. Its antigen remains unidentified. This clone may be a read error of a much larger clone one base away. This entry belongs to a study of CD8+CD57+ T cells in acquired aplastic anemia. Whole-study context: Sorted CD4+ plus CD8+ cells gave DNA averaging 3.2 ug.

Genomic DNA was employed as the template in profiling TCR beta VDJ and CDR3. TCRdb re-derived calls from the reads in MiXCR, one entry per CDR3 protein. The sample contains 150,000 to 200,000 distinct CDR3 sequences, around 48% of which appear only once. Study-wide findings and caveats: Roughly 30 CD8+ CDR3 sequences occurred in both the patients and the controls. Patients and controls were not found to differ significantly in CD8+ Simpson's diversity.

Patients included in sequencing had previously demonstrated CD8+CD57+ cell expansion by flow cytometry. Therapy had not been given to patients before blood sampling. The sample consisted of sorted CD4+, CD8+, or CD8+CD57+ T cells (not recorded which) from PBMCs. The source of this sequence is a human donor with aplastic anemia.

As DNA, the CDR3 is TGTGCCAGCAGCTTAGTACCGGCTCGGGGTATGGAAGAAGGTACGCAGTATTTT. Translation gives CASSLVPARGMEEGTQYF. This chain connects TRBV11-2 to TRBJ2-3, with a weak D call TRBD2 (5 bases). Per the germline V gene, CDR1 is SGHAT and CDR2 is FQNNGV. This CDR3 spans 18 amino acids. V was trimmed by 1 base and J by 8 bases, leaving 25 bases between them.